The rows below give T cell receptor beta chains drawn from one sample of a study of cytomegalovirus exposure and HLA in healthy donors. Some clones are missing from TCRdb's copy, which holds only in-frame ones; the method was immunoSEQ multiplex PCR. Seen here are 150,000 to 200,000 clones, less than 90% observed once, and the top ten hold roughly 4.3%. The specimen sequenced was PBMCs. The receptors were sampled from a man between 50 and 59 years old in good health and CMV-seropositive. CDR3s include the opening cysteine and the closing phenylalanine or tryptophan. A D gene is named only where the DNA matches it firmly. Size is omitted from some rows. Given values are once, few, many or a class for expanded clones.

D gene: NA
V gene: TRBV2
J gene: TRBJ1-1
clone size: NA
CDR3 protein: CASRNPGLEAFF
CDR3 DNA: TGTGCCAGCAGGAATCCCGGTCTTGAAGCTTTCTTT

D gene: NA
V gene: TRBV21-1
J gene: TRBJ2-5
clone size: NA
CDR3 protein: CASSKEEQGRAETQYF
CDR3 DNA: TGTGCCAGCAGCAAAGAGGAACAGGGAAGGGCAGAGACCCAGTACTTC

D gene: NA
V gene: TRBV5-1
J gene: TRBJ2-2
clone size: NA
CDR3 protein: CASSPETGELFF
CDR3 DNA: TGCGCCAGCAGCCCGGAGACCGGGGAGCTGTTTTTT

D gene: TRBD1
V gene: TRBV28
J gene: TRBJ1-4
clone size: NA
CDR3 protein: CASSLTGQGADELFF
CDR3 DNA: TGTGCCAGCAGTTTGACCGGTCAGGGGGCGGATGAACTGTTTTTT

D gene: NA
V gene: TRBV5-1
J gene: TRBJ2-7
clone size: few
CDR3 protein: CASSLDPQVSTYEQYF
CDR3 DNA: TGCGCCAGCAGCTTGGACCCACAGGTATCTACCTACGAGCAGTACTTC

D gene: NA
V gene: TRBV6-5
J gene: TRBJ2-7
clone size: NA
CDR3 protein: CASSYIQGYEQYF
CDR3 DNA: TGTGCCAGCAGTTATATCCAGGGGTACGAGCAGTACTTC

D gene: TRBD1
V gene: TRBV5-1
J gene: TRBJ2-3
clone size: few
CDR3 protein: CASSLDRGSTDTQYF
CDR3 DNA: TGCGCCAGCAGCTTAGACAGGGGGAGCACAGATACGCAGTATTTT

D gene: TRBD2
V gene: TRBV28
J gene: TRBJ2-5
clone size: NA
CDR3 protein: CASSLLGTRGFETQYF
CDR3 DNA: TGTGCCAGCAGTTTATTGGGGACTAGGGGTTTTGAGACCCAGTACTTC

D gene: TRBD2
V gene: TRBV6-4
J gene: TRBJ2-1
clone size: NA
CDR3 protein: CASSGEAGVGNEQFF
CDR3 DNA: TGTGCCAGCAGTGGGGAAGCGGGAGTTGGCAATGAGCAGTTCTTC

D gene: TRBD1
V gene: TRBV7-9
J gene: TRBJ2-2
clone size: NA
CDR3 protein: CSSPLAGTGDTGELFF
CDR3 DNA: TGTTCCAGCCCTTTGGCCGGGACAGGGGACACCGGGGAGCTGTTTTTT

D gene: NA
V gene: TRBV6-1
J gene: TRBJ1-1
clone size: few
CDR3 protein: CASSEDPDRSEAFF
CDR3 DNA: TGTGCCAGCAGTGAAGACCCCGACAGGAGTGAAGCTTTCTTT

D gene: NA
V gene: TRBV7-9
J gene: TRBJ1-1
clone size: once
CDR3 protein: CSSSLAATVNTEAFF
CDR3 DNA: TGTTCCAGCAGCTTAGCAGCGACAGTGAACACTGAAGCTTTCTTT

D gene: TRBD2
V gene: TRBV7-3
J gene: TRBJ2-7
clone size: few
CDR3 protein: CASSSQPAGTYEQYF
CDR3 DNA: TGTGCCAGCAGCTCCCAGCCAGCGGGGACCTACGAGCAGTACTTC

D gene: NA
V gene: TRBV5-4
J gene: TRBJ2-3
clone size: NA
CDR3 protein: CASSRGLATQYF
CDR3 DNA: TGTGCCAGCAGTCGGGGACTTGCTACGCAGTATTTT

D gene: TRBD1
V gene: TRBV6-1
J gene: TRBJ2-2
clone size: NA
CDR3 protein: CASSDPGQGGTGELFF
CDR3 DNA: TGTGCCAGCAGTGATCCAGGACAGGGAGGCACCGGGGAGCTGTTTTTT

D gene: NA
V gene: TRBV10-3
J gene: TRBJ2-3
clone size: NA
CDR3 protein: CAISESPTRTDTQYF
CDR3 DNA: TGTGCCATCAGTGAGTCACCGACACGCACAGATACGCAGTATTTT

D gene: TRBD2
V gene: TRBV11-2
J gene: TRBJ2-3
clone size: NA
CDR3 protein: CASSLGLAGTSTDTQYF
CDR3 DNA: TGTGCCAGCAGCTTAGGACTAGCGGGGACTAGCACAGATACGCAGTATTTT

D gene: NA
V gene: TRBV7-6
J gene: TRBJ2-2
clone size: NA
CDR3 protein: CASSLVAGPINTGELFF
CDR3 DNA: TGTGCCAGCAGCTTAGTGGCGGGACCTATCAACACCGGGGAGCTGTTTTTT

D gene: NA
V gene: TRBV2
J gene: TRBJ1-5
clone size: NA
CDR3 protein: CASSGISEPVF
CDR3 DNA: TGTGCCAGCAGCGGGATCTCTGAGCCAGTCTTT

D gene: NA
V gene: TRBV21-1
J gene: TRBJ2-5
clone size: NA
CDR3 protein: CASSNRDREEETQYF
CDR3 DNA: TGTGCCAGCAGCAACCGGGACAGGGAGGAAGAGACCCAGTACTTC

D gene: NA
V gene: TRBV6-5
J gene: TRBJ2-2
clone size: NA
CDR3 protein: CASTRRAGTGELFF
CDR3 DNA: TGTGCCAGCACCCGGCGGGCAGGCACCGGGGAGCTGTTTTTT

D gene: TRBD1
V gene: TRBV6-5
J gene: TRBJ2-7
clone size: NA
CDR3 protein: CATRDRANEQYF
CDR3 DNA: TGTGCCACCAGGGACAGGGCAAACGAGCAGTACTTC

D gene: TRBD1
V gene: TRBV19
J gene: TRBJ2-2
clone size: NA
CDR3 protein: CASTSKQGSDRNTGELFF
CDR3 DNA: TGTGCCAGTACCTCAAAACAGGGGTCCGATAGAAACACCGGGGAGCTGTTTTTT

D gene: TRBD1
V gene: TRBV7-9
J gene: TRBJ1-1
clone size: NA
CDR3 protein: CASSLQGAIPNTEAFF
CDR3 DNA: TGTGCCAGCAGCTTGCAGGGGGCGATCCCGAACACTGAAGCTTTCTTT

D gene: NA
V gene: TRBV19
J gene: TRBJ1-5
clone size: NA
CDR3 protein: CASSIGGGKQPQHF
CDR3 DNA: TGTGCCAGTAGTATAGGGGGGGGGAAGCAGCCCCAGCATTTT

D gene: TRBD1
V gene: TRBV7-2
J gene: TRBJ1-6
clone size: NA
CDR3 protein: CASSSLTGVNSPLHF
CDR3 DNA: TGTGCCAGCAGCTCATTGACAGGGGTTAATTCACCCCTCCACTTT

D gene: TRBD2
V gene: TRBV7-2
J gene: TRBJ2-3
clone size: NA
CDR3 protein: CASRNAAASGGTDTQYF
CDR3 DNA: TGTGCCAGCAGAAACGCAGCAGCTAGCGGGGGGACAGATACGCAGTATTTT

D gene: TRBD2
V gene: TRBV15
J gene: TRBJ2-1
clone size: NA
CDR3 protein: CATSRRAPGLAGGGAYNEQFF
CDR3 DNA: TGTGCCACCAGCAGGAGAGCGCCGGGACTAGCGGGAGGCGGCGCCTACAATGAGCAGTTCTTC

D gene: NA
V gene: TRBV30
J gene: TRBJ1-1
clone size: few
CDR3 protein: CAWSTGMNTEAFF
CDR3 DNA: TGTGCCTGGAGCACAGGGATGAACACTGAAGCTTTCTTT

D gene: TRBD1
V gene: TRBV11-2
J gene: TRBJ1-6
clone size: NA
CDR3 protein: CASRDSSSPLHF
CDR3 DNA: TGTGCCAGCCGGGACAGCAGTTCACCCCTCCACTTT

D gene: TRBD2
V gene: TRBV7-2
J gene: TRBJ2-5
clone size: NA
CDR3 protein: CASSLGLAGVGETQYF
CDR3 DNA: TGTGCCAGCAGCTTAGGACTAGCGGGAGTCGGAGAGACCCAGTACTTC

D gene: NA
V gene: TRBV28
J gene: TRBJ1-3
clone size: NA
CDR3 protein: CAVTGVGNTIYF
CDR3 DNA: TGTGCCGTAACGGGAGTCGGCAACACCATATATTTT

D gene: NA
V gene: TRBV19
J gene: TRBJ1-1
clone size: NA
CDR3 protein: CASSRGTGMNTEAFF
CDR3 DNA: TGTGCCAGTAGTAGGGGCACAGGGATGAACACTGAAGCTTTCTTT

D gene: NA
V gene: TRBV18
J gene: TRBJ1-1
clone size: NA
CDR3 protein: CASSPPSARDTEAFF
CDR3 DNA: TGTGCCAGCTCACCACCGTCAGCGCGCGACACTGAAGCTTTCTTT

D gene: NA
V gene: TRBV19
J gene: TRBJ1-2
clone size: NA
CDR3 protein: CASSISRLNYGYTF
CDR3 DNA: TGTGCCAGTAGTATAAGCAGGCTCAACTATGGCTACACCTTC

D gene: TRBD1
V gene: TRBV6-5
J gene: TRBJ1-1
clone size: NA
CDR3 protein: CASSYSGWTGNTEAFF
CDR3 DNA: TGTGCCAGCAGTTACTCTGGATGGACAGGGAACACTGAAGCTTTCTTT

D gene: NA
V gene: TRBV7-9
J gene: TRBJ2-3
clone size: NA
CDR3 protein: CASSRPGDGTDTQYF
CDR3 DNA: TGTGCCAGCAGCCGACCAGGGGACGGCACAGATACGCAGTATTTT

D gene: NA
V gene: TRBV9
J gene: TRBJ1-2
clone size: NA
CDR3 protein: CASSVVTGSGYTF
CDR3 DNA: TGTGCCAGCAGCGTAGTAACAGGGAGCGGCTACACCTTC

D gene: NA
V gene: TRBV11-2
J gene: TRBJ2-7
clone size: NA
CDR3 protein: CASSYGKGLPYEQYF
CDR3 DNA: TGTGCCAGCAGCTACGGGAAGGGACTCCCCTACGAGCAGTACTTC

D gene: NA
V gene: TRBV9
J gene: TRBJ2-5
clone size: NA
CDR3 protein: CASSAGVVETQYF
CDR3 DNA: TGTGCCAGCAGCGCGGGGGTAGTAGAGACCCAGTACTTC

D gene: NA
V gene: TRBV2
J gene: TRBJ2-5
clone size: NA
CDR3 protein: CASSVRVAETQYF
CDR3 DNA: TGTGCCAGCAGTGTCCGGGTTGCAGAGACCCAGTACTTC

D gene: TRBD1
V gene: TRBV7-8
J gene: TRBJ1-1
clone size: NA
CDR3 protein: CASSFTGTALNTEAFF
CDR3 DNA: TGTGCCAGCAGCTTCACCGGGACAGCCTTGAACACTGAAGCTTTCTTT

D gene: NA
V gene: TRBV10-3
J gene: TRBJ2-7
clone size: NA
CDR3 protein: CAISESLLRTYEQYF
CDR3 DNA: TGTGCCATCAGTGAGTCCCTCCTCCGTACCTACGAGCAGTACTTC

D gene: TRBD1
V gene: TRBV29-1
J gene: TRBJ2-1
clone size: NA
CDR3 protein: CSVEGTGTSSYNEQFF
CDR3 DNA: TGCAGCGTTGAAGGGACAGGGACCTCCTCCTACAATGAGCAGTTCTTC

D gene: TRBD1
V gene: TRBV15
J gene: TRBJ2-5
clone size: NA
CDR3 protein: CATSRDRGSGETQYF
CDR3 DNA: TGTGCCACCAGCAGGGACAGGGGAAGTGGGGAGACCCAGTACTTC

D gene: TRBD1
V gene: TRBV19
J gene: TRBJ2-7
clone size: NA
CDR3 protein: CASSSSGGYEQYF
CDR3 DNA: TGTGCCAGTAGTAGCTCAGGGGGATACGAGCAGTACTTC

D gene: TRBD1
V gene: TRBV7-9
J gene: TRBJ2-3
clone size: NA
CDR3 protein: CASSRPTGGFGTDTQYF
CDR3 DNA: TGTGCCAGCAGCCGGCCAACAGGGGGCTTTGGCACAGATACGCAGTATTTT

D gene: TRBD1
V gene: TRBV5-4
J gene: TRBJ2-2
clone size: NA
CDR3 protein: CASTDRGDTGELFF
CDR3 DNA: TGTGCCAGCACCGACAGGGGGGACACCGGGGAGCTGTTTTTT

D gene: NA
V gene: TRBV28
J gene: TRBJ2-3
clone size: NA
CDR3 protein: CASSGDSSTDTQYF
CDR3 DNA: TGTGCCAGCTCCGGGGACTCCTCCACAGATACGCAGTATTTT

D gene: NA
V gene: TRBV7-2
J gene: TRBJ1-1
clone size: NA
CDR3 protein: CASSLALSGVTEAFF
CDR3 DNA: TGTGCCAGCAGCTTAGCGTTATCAGGGGTCACTGAAGCTTTCTTT

D gene: NA
V gene: TRBV2
J gene: TRBJ2-7
clone size: NA
CDR3 protein: CASSDPAGASSYEQYF
CDR3 DNA: TGTGCCAGCAGTGATCCGGCCGGAGCGAGCTCCTACGAGCAGTACTTC